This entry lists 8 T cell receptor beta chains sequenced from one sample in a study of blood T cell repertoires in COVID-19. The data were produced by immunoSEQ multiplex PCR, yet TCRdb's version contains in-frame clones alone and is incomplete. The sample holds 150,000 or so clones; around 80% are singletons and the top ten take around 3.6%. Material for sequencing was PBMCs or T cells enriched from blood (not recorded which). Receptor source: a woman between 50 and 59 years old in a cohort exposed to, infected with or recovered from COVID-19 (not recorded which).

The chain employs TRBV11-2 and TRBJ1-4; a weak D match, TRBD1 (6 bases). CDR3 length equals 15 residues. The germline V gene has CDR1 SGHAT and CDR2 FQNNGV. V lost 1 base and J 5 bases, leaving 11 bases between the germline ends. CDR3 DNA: TGTGCCAGCAGCTTAGTCCCAGGGGAGAATGAAAAACTGTTTTTT. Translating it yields CASSLVPGENEKLFF.

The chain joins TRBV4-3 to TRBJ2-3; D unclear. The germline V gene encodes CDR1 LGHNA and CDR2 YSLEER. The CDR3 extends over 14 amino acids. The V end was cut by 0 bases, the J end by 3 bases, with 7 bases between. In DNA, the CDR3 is TGCGCCAGCAGCCAAGATGAGGCGACAGATACGCAGTATTTT. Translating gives CASSQDEATDTQYF.

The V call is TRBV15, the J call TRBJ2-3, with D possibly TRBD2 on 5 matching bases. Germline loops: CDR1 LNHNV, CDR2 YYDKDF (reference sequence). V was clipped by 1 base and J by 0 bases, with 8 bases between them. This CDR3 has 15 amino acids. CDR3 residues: CATSRGGGSTDTQYF. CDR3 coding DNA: TGTGCCACCAGCAGAGGAGGCGGGAGCACAGATACGCAGTATTTT.

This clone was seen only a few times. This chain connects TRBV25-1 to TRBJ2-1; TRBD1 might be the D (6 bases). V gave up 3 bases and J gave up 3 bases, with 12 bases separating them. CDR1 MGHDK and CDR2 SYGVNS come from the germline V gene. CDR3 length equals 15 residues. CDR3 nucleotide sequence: TGTGCCAGCAGTGACGACGGGACATACTACAATGAGCAGTTCTTC. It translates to CASSDDGTYYNEQFF.

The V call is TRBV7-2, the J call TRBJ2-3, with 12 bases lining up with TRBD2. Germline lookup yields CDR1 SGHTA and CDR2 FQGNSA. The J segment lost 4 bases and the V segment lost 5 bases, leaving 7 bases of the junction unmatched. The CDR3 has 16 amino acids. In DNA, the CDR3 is TGTGCCAGCAGCCCGGGACTAGCGGGCCACGCAGATACGCAGTATTTT. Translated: CASSPGLAGHADTQYF.

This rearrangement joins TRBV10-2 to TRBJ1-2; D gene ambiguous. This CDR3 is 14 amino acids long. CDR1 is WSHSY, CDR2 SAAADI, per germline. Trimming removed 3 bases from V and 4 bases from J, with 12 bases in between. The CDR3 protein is CASSEGVGGYGYTF. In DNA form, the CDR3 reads TGCGCCAGCAGTGAAGGAGTGGGAGGCTATGGCTACACCTTC.

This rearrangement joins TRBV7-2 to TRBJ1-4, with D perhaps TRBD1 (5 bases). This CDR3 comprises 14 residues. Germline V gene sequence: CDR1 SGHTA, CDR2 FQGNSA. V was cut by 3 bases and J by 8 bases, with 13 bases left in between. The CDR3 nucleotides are TGTGCCAGCAGCTTTTCAGGGTTCCGGGAAAAACTGTTTTTT. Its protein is CASSFSGFREKLFF. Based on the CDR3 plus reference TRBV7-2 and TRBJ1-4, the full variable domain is GAGVSQSPSNKVTEKGKDVELRCDPISGHTALYWYRQSLGQGLEFLIYFQGNSAPDKSGLPSDRFSAERTGGSVSTLTIQRTQQEDSAVYLCASSFSGFREKLFFGSGTQLSVL.

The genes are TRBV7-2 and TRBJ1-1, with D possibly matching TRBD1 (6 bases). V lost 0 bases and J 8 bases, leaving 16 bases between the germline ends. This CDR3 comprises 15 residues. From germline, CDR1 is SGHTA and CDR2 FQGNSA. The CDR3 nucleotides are TGTGCCAGCAGCTTAGCTTTGGGGACATCGAGAGAAGCTTTCTTT. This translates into CASSLALGTSREAFF. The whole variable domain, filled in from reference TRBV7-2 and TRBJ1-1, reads GAGVSQSPSNKVTEKGKDVELRCDPISGHTALYWYRQSLGQGLEFLIYFQGNSAPDKSGLPSDRFSAERTGGSVSTLTIQRTQQEDSAVYLCASSLALGTSREAFFGQGTRLTVV.